The clone carrying this T cell receptor beta chain appeared a few times. Its cognate antigen is unknown. The sample is drawn from a study of regulatory T cells in long-lasting Graves disease. The study, taken as a whole, reports: Having only a small sample size may have limited accuracy.

Germline V gene sequence: CDR1 LNHNV, CDR2 YYDKDF (reference sequence). The CDR3 contains 12 residues. The germline V and J ends were trimmed by 2 bases and 4 bases, with 3 bases remaining between them. Time point reported: persistent/refractory GD, antithyroid drugs over 5 years with positive TRAb. PBMC RNA was the source of the TCR library. To make TCR beta libraries, researchers used iRepertoire HTBI primers and Arm-PCR of CDR3 regions. TCRdb re-called the multiplex PCR reads through MiXCR, storing one row per CDR3 protein. The sample has fewer than 600,000 distinct CDR3 sequences, about 22% seen once.

This sequence joins TRBV15 and TRBJ1-3; D is unclear. The sequence came from a female donor with Graves disease. The sample consisted of peripheral blood mononuclear cells (PBMCs), taken when the disease was refractory, from a patient treated with antithyroid drugs. The CDR3 region is CATSRIGNTIYF. The CDR3 region has the DNA TGTGCCACCAGCAGAATAGGAAACACCATATATTTT.